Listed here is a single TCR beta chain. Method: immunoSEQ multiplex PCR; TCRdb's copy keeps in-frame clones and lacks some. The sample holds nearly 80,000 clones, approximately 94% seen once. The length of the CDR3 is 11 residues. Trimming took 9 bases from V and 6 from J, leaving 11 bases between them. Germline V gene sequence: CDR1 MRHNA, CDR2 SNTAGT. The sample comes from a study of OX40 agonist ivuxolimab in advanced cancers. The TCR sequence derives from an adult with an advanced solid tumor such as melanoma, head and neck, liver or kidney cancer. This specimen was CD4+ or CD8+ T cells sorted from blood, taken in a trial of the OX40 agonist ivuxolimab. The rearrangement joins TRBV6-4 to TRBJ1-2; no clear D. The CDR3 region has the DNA TGTGCCAGGACCCAAGAGGATGGCTACACCTTC. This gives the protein CARTQEDGYTF.